This section outlines one T cell receptor beta chain sequence together with its context. At one boundary the junction diverges from the germline segment, which might be a read error. Germline V gene lookup returns CDR1 LGHDT and CDR2 YNNKEL (reference sequence). The CDR3 length is 15 residues. Molecular barcoding with unique molecular identifiers was used for the TCRbeta library. TCRdb itself ran the PCR reads through MiXCR, one entry per CDR3 protein. Found here are 90,000 to 130,000 distinct CDR3 sequences, about 6% of them singletons; the top ten hold more than 20%. The data are from a study of T-cell reconstitution after alpha-beta-depleted transplantation in children.

The chain has TRBV3-1 and TRBJ2-7; D is unclear. Sequences were derived from PBMCs, mostly from graft donor cells, sampled 360 days after TCRalphabeta/CD19-depleted stem cell transplant. This receptor was taken from a male patient between 2 and 10 years old who had a stem cell transplant for acute lymphoblastic leukemia, so the T cells may come from the graft donor. The CDR3 protein is CACSQVSRVSYEQYF. CDR3 DNA: TGTGCCTGCAGCCAAGTATCCCGGGTGTCCTACGAGCAGTACTTC.